This T cell receptor (beta chain) was captured by sequencing in a study of blood T cell repertoires in COVID-19. Across the whole study: Collection of acute and convalescent COVID-19 samples took place in the United States, Italy and Spain. PBMCs, B-cell-depleted T cells, or T cells provided the cDNA or gDNA that made up the material.

CDR3 size: 18 residues. Per the germline V gene, CDR1 is SGDLS and CDR2 is YYNGEE. J lost 0 bases, V lost 2 bases, and 8 bases had no gene match. This clone has more than one count but fewer than ten. Original processing methods: Cell counts per sample came from amplifying reference gene primers. Sequenced by immunoSEQ multiplex PCR; TCRdb stores in-frame clones only, minus some. V, J and clone size are those of that table, while D and trimming were read from the DNA. The sample has over 200,000 clones; 75% to 90% are singletons. This receptor was taken from a woman in her sixties or seventies with active or convalescent COVID-19. The rearrangement links TRBV9 to TRBJ2-1; 10 bases agree with TRBD2. Sequencing was done on a sample of peripheral blood. The CDR3 bases are TGTGCCAGCAGCGTTAGCGGGGGGTCCGCCTTCTCCTACAATGAGCAGTTCTTC. It codes for CASSVSGGSAFSYNEQFF.